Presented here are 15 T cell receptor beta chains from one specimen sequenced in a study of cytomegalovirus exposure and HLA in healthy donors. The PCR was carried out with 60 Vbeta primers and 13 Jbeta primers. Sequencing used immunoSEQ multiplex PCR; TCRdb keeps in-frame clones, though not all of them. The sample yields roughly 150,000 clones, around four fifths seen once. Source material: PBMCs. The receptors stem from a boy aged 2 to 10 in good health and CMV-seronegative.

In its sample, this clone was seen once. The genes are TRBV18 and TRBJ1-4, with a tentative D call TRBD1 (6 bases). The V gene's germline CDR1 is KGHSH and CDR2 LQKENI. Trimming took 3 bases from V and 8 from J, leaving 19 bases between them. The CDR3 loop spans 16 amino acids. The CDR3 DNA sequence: TGTGCCAGCTCACCTCTCCCGCTCGCAGGGGCCGAAAAACTGTTTTTT. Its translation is CASSPLPLAGAEKLFF.

CDR3 nucleotide sequence: TGTGCCAGCAGCTTAGAGGGGCTGGGGAGGAATAATGAAAAACTGTTTTTT. Protein product: CASSLEGLGRNNEKLFF. The chain recombines TRBV7-6 with TRBJ1-4, with a weak D call TRBD1 (5 bases). Between the trimmed V and J ends, which lost 1 base and 4 bases, there was a span of 16 bases. CDR1 is SGHVS and CDR2 is FNYEAQ in the germline V gene. The CDR3 totals 17 residues.

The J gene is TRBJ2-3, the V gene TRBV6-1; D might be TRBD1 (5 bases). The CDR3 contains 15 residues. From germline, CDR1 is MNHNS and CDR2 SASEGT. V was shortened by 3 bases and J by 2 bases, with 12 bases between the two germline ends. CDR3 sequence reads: CASSDGGAHTDTQYF. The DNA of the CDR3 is TGTGCCAGCAGTGACGGTGGGGCGCACACAGATACGCAGTATTTT.

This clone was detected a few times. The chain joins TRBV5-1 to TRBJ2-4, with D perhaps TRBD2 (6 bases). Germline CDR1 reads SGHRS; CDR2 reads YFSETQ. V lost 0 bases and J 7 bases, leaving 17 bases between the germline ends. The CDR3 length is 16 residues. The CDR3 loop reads CASSLGFPGVGNIQYF. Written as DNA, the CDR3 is TGCGCCAGCAGCTTGGGGTTTCCGGGAGTAGGGAACATTCAGTACTTC.

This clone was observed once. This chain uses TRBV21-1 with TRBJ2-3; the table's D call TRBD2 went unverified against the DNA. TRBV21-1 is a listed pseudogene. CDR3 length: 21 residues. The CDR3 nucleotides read TGTGCCAGCAGGAACCCATCAGAGGCCGGCGGGAGCGCCACTAGCACAGATACGCAGTATTTT. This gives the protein CASRNPSEAGGSATSTDTQYF.

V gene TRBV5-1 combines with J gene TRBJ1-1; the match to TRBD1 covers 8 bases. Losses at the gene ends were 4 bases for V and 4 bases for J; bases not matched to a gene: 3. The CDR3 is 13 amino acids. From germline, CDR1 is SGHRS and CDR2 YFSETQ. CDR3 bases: TGCGCCAGCAGCCGGACAGGGTCCACTGAAGCTTTCTTT. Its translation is CASSRTGSTEAFF.

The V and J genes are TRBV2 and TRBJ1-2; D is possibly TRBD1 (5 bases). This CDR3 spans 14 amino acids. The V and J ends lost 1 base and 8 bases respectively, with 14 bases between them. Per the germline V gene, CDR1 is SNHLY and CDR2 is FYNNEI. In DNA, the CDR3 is TGTGCCAGCAGTGAAGTTTGGGGGGACGGAGGCTACACCTTC. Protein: CASSEVWGDGGYTF.

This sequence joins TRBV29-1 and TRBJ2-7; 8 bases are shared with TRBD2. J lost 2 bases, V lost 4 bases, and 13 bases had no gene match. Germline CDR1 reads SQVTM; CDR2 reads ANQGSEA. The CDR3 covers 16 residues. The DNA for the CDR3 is TGCAGCGTTGTAGACACGGTTCTAGCGGGCACCTACGAGCAGTACTTC. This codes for CSVVDTVLAGTYEQYF.

CDR3 nucleotides: TGTGCCAGCAGGGCTGACAGTAACTATGGCTACACCTTC. This gives the protein CASRADSNYGYTF. The V and J genes are TRBV6-5 and TRBJ1-2; possibly TRBD1 for D (5 bases). Germline lookup yields CDR1 MNHEY and CDR2 SVGAGI. CDR3 size: 13 residues. V was trimmed by 6 bases and J by 1 base, leaving 9 bases between them.

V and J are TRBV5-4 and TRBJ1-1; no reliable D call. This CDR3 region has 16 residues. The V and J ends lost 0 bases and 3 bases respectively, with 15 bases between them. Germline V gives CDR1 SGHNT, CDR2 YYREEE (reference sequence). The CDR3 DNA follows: TGTGCCAGCAGCTTGGAGCCTTCGCGGGGTGACACTGAAGCTTTCTTT. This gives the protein CASSLEPSRGDTEAFF.

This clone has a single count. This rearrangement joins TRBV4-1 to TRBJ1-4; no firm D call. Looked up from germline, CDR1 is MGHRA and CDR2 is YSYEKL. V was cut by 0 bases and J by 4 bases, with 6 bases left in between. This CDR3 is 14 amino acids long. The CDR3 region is CASSQDRSNEKLFF. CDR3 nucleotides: TGCGCCAGCAGCCAAGACAGAAGTAATGAAAAACTGTTTTTT.

CDR3 nucleotide sequence: TGTGCCAGCAAGGGGGATCTAGAGACCCAGTACTTC. Amino acid sequence: CASKGDLETQYF. The chain joins TRBV7-9 to TRBJ2-5; a weak D match, TRBD1 (6 bases). There are 12 residues in the CDR3. V lost 7 bases, J lost 4 bases, and 10 bases lay in between. CDR1 and CDR2 (germline): SEHNR, FQNEAQ (reference sequence).

Written as DNA, the CDR3 is TGTGCCAGCAGCGCCAAACGGACAGGGTTCTACGAGCAGTACTTC. It specifies CASSAKRTGFYEQYF. The chain uses TRBV7-9 and TRBJ2-7; 8 bases agree with TRBD1. Germline CDR1 SEHNR, CDR2 FQNEAQ (reference sequence). The CDR3 covers 15 residues. V shed 5 bases and J 3 bases; nucleotides not matched to a gene: 9.

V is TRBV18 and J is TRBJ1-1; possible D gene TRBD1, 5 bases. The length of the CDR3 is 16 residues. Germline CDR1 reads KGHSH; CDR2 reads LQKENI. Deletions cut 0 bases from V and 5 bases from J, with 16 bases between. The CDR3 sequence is CASSPPVGQGGTEAFF. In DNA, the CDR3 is TGTGCCAGCTCACCACCGGTCGGGCAGGGAGGGACTGAAGCTTTCTTT.

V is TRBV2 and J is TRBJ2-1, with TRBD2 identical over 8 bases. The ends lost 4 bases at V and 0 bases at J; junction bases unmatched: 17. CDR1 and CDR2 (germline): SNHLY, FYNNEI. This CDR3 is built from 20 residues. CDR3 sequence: CASSGELAVVDKSSYNEQFF. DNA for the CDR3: TGTGCCAGCAGTGGGGAACTAGCGGTCGTCGATAAGAGCTCCTACAATGAGCAGTTCTTC.